This TCR beta chain was observed in a study of T cells in Graves' hyperthyroidism and ophthalmopathy. Study context: Sampling of peripheral blood happened at initial diagnosis, prior to any treatment. Study-wide points: From stable hyperthyroidism, ophthalmopathy was separated by a 13 V-J model. The model made its ophthalmopathy prediction, and onset followed a median 6.5 months later.

Patients aged 18 to 65 had newly diagnosed hyperthyroidism that had lasted under 2 months. CDR1 is SGHDT and CDR2 is YYEEEE in the germline V gene. Between the trimmed V and J ends, which lost 1 base and 4 bases, there was a span of 8 bases. The CDR3 length is 13 residues. As concerns this clonotype: No antigen is known for it.

It was RNA transcripts that yielded the amplified TCR beta CDR3 regions. With the HTBI primer set, the TCR CDR3 went through a first round of RT-PCR. TCRdb reprocessed the multiplex PCR reads via MiXCR and lists one record per CDR3 protein. In the table there are over 700,000 distinct CDR3 sequences, just over 35% of which are singletons. The TCR comes from a woman in her forties with Graves' hyperthyroidism. Sequencing used blood. This chain joins TRBV5-6 and TRBJ2-5; possible D gene TRBD2, 5 bases. The chain's CDR3 is CASSLTRRETQYF. Written as DNA, the CDR3 is TGTGCCAGCAGCTTGACTAGACGAGAGACCCAGTACTTC.